A selection of T cell receptor beta chains follows, all from one sample in a study of OX40 agonist ivuxolimab in advanced cancers. Generated by immunoSEQ multiplex PCR, the TCRdb table keeps only in-frame clones and is missing some. The sample consists of roughly 53,000 clones, less than 90% of them appearing once. The sample was CD4+ or CD8+ T cells sorted from blood, taken in a trial of the OX40 agonist ivuxolimab. All receptors derive from an adult with an advanced solid tumor such as melanoma, head and neck, liver or kidney cancer. Each CDR3 is given with its conserved first and last residue. The D gene is left open where the match is weak. Rows may omit the clone size; those that give it use once, few, many or a size class.

>-|TRBV4-1|-|TRBJ2-7
CASSHPRGDTDSYEQYF
TGCGCCAGCAGCCACCCAAGGGGGGACACCGACTCCTACGAGCAGTACTTC
>once|TRBV30|-|TRBJ2-7
CAWSPGGHIRLEQYF
TGTGCCTGGAGCCCAGGTGGACACATAAGGCTCGAGCAGTACTTC
>-|TRBV4-1|TRBD2|TRBJ2-7
CASSQDPLRLAGTLTYEQYF
TGCGCCAGCAGCCAAGATCCACTGAGGCTAGCGGGGACCTTGACCTACGAGCAGTACTTC
>-|TRBV30|-|TRBJ1-6
CAWSVGSYRSPLHF
TGTGCCTGGAGTGTTGGGAGTTATCGTTCACCCCTCCACTTT
>-|TRBV4-2|-|TRBJ2-7
CASSQTAGQFSYEQYF
TGTGCCAGCAGCCAAACAGCGGGACAGTTCTCCTACGAGCAGTACTTC
>-|TRBV7-8|-|TRBJ2-2
CASSRGNTDTGELFF
TGTGCCAGCAGCCGCGGGAATACGGACACCGGGGAGCTGTTTTTT
>-|TRBV6-1|TRBD1|TRBJ2-7
CASSVTGGLVYEQYF
TGTGCCAGCAGTGTCACAGGGGGTTTGGTATACGAGCAGTACTTC
>-|TRBV6-1|-|TRBJ2-7
CASSEETYEQYF
TGTGCCAGCAGTGAAGAGACCTACGAGCAGTACTTC
>-|TRBV7-9|TRBD1|TRBJ1-2
CASSLVGQGYGYTF
TGTGCCAGCAGCTTAGTCGGACAGGGTTATGGCTACACCTTC
>once|TRBV2|TRBD2|TRBJ2-7
CASTGGGSYEQYF
TGTGCCAGCACGGGGGGGGGCTCCTACGAGCAGTACTTC
>-|TRBV12-5|-|TRBJ2-5
CASGLVFTSRAQETQYF
TGTGCTAGTGGTTTGGTCTTTACCTCTCGGGCACAAGAGACCCAGTACTTC
>once|TRBV5-4|TRBD2|TRBJ2-1
CASSPRTSGRGNEQFF
TGTGCCAGCAGCCCTCGGACTAGCGGGAGAGGGAATGAGCAGTTCTTC